This entry is about one T cell receptor (beta chain). One end of the junction is discordant with germline, which a read error may explain. CDR1 and CDR2 (germline): KGHDR, SFDVKD. The CDR3 extends over 16 amino acids. This record comes from a study of blood T cells in healthy people across ages. PCR was performed a second time for roughly 7 to 11 cycles using a sample-barcoded 5' primer and a J-beta primer mix. There were at least 2.5 million CDR3-containing paired-end reads obtained from each sample. TCRdb recomputed calls from the 5' RACE reads with MiXCR, one row per CDR3 protein. This sample yields about 940,000 distinct CDR3 sequences, of which about 48% are seen a single time; around 15% belongs to the top ten.

Sequenced sample: blood. This TCR came from a man aged 25 to 45 in good health. This chain uses TRBV24-1 with TRBJ2-3; 10 bases line up with TRBD1. The CDR3, as DNA: TGTGCCACCAGTGATTTGCCGGGACAGGGGCCAGATACGCGGTATTTT. This encodes CATSDLPGQGPDTRYF.